The 19 T cell receptor beta chains reported below all come from one sample, sequenced in a study of neurological immune-mediated disorders. TCRdb reanalysed the 5' RACE reads using MiXCR and keeps one entry per CDR3 protein. The profile shows around 70,000 distinct CDR3 sequences, 2.5% to 4% of them singletons. The sequenced sample was PBMCs. The receptor source for this set is a woman in her forties or fifties with multiple sclerosis.

This clonotype was picked up many times. The chain carries TRBV5-1 and TRBJ1-1; D unresolved. V lost 0 bases and J 4 bases, leaving 10 bases between the germline ends. The CDR3 runs 14 residues. Germline V gene lookup returns CDR1 SGHRS and CDR2 YFSETQ. The CDR3 nucleotides read TGCGCCAGCAGCTTGGGGCAGACGGGCACTGAAGCTTTCTTT. Its translation is CASSLGQTGTEAFF.

This clonotype was counted at least ten times. The chain recombines TRBV7-2 with TRBJ2-5, with 7 nucleotides matching TRBD2. The J segment lost 7 bases and the V segment lost 4 bases, leaving 12 bases of the junction unmatched. This CDR3 is 15 amino acids long. Germline values: CDR1 SGHTA, CDR2 FQGNSA. CDR3 amino acids: CASSSNAGWGGTQYF. The DNA for the CDR3 is TGTGCCAGCAGCTCCAATGCGGGGTGGGGGGGGACCCAGTACTTC.

This clonotype was found many times. The rearrangement joins TRBV10-3 to TRBJ2-6, with D hard to call. Between the trimmed V and J ends, which lost 2 bases and 0 bases, there was a span of 5 bases. Per the germline V gene, CDR1 is ENHRY and CDR2 is SYGVKD. The CDR3 is 15 residues long. The CDR3 sequence is CAISEQPSGANVLTF. DNA for the CDR3: TGTGCCATCAGTGAGCAGCCCTCTGGGGCCAACGTCCTGACTTTC.

In this sample, this clonotype turned up many times. The junction departs from the called germline gene at one end, perhaps through a read error. This chain links TRBV7-7 with TRBJ2-5, with a possible D match to TRBD2 (6 bases). Germline V gene lookup returns CDR1 SSHAT and CDR2 FNYEAQ (reference sequence). This CDR3 is 14 amino acids long. This chain's CDR3 is CASSRTTSSETQYF. As DNA, the CDR3 is TGTGCTAGCAGCCGAACGACTAGTTCTGAGACCCAGTACTTC. Full variable domain (outside the CDR3, taken from reference TRBV7-7 and TRBJ2-5): GAGVSQSPRYKVTKRGQDVTLRCDPISSHATLYWYQQALGQGPEFLTYFNYEAQPDKSGLPSDRFSAERPEGSISTLTIQRTEQRDSAMYRCASSRTTSSETQYFGPGTRLLVL.

This clonotype was seen at least ten times. The rearrangement joins TRBV7-6 to TRBJ2-7; the match to TRBD1 covers 9 bases. Germline V gene data show CDR1 as SGHVS and CDR2 as FNYEAQ. The CDR3 length is 14 residues. V trimming: 4 bases; J trimming: 2 bases; junction bases outside the gene matches: 3. The CDR3 coding sequence is TGTGCCAGCAGCTACGGACAGGGGACCTACGAGCAGTACTTC. Translated, it gives CASSYGQGTYEQYF.

This clonotype was detected many times. V gene TRBV20-1 combines with J gene TRBJ1-1, with TRBD1 as a possible D gene (5 bases). This CDR3 spans 17 amino acids. The germline V gene has CDR1 DFQATT and CDR2 SNEGSKA (reference sequence). With 2 bases removed from V and 0 bases from J, the gap between germline ends came to 19 bases. Here the CDR3 DNA reads TGCAGTGCTAGAAAACCATCTGGGGACCCCTTGAACACTGAAGCTTTCTTT. The encoded protein is CSARKPSGDPLNTEAFF.

This clonotype appeared many times. Here the CDR3 reads CAISGSGNPTYEQYF. The DNA for the CDR3 is TGTGCCATCAGTGGTAGCGGGAACCCTACCTACGAGCAGTACTTC. The chain is built from TRBV10-3 and TRBJ2-7; 8 nucleotides match TRBD2. With V trimmed by 4 bases and J by 2 bases, 7 bases remained unmatched. CDR1 ENHRY and CDR2 SYGVKD come from the germline V gene. CDR3 size: 15 residues.

The chain joins TRBV24-1 to TRBJ2-1; perhaps TRBD1 as D (5 bases). V was clipped by 2 bases and J by 1 base, with 11 bases between them. The CDR3 has 16 residues. Per germline, CDR1 KGHDR and CDR2 SFDVKD. The CDR3 sequence: CATSDSMGRSYNEQFF. The CDR3 DNA sequence: TGTGCCACCAGTGATTCTATGGGGCGATCCTACAATGAGCAGTTCTTC.

This clonotype was recorded many times. The chain recombines TRBV5-1 with TRBJ2-3, with D perhaps TRBD1 (6 bases). Germline V lookup: CDR1 SGHRS, CDR2 YFSETQ. CDR3 length: 14 residues. The V end lost 4 bases, the J end lost 5 bases, and 14 bases lay between the germline ends. The CDR3 region has the DNA TGCGCCAGCAGCCTCGTGGGGGCCGAAGATACGCAGTATTTT. It codes for CASSLVGAEDTQYF.

This clonotype was seen many times. This rearrangement joins TRBV27 to TRBJ1-1, with D perhaps TRBD1 (6 bases). The CDR3 covers 15 residues. Trimming pared 5 bases from V and 8 bases from J, leaving 21 bases between. Germline V gene data show CDR1 as MNHEY and CDR2 as SMNVEV (reference sequence). The CDR3 spells CASSPRPNGGGEAFF. Here the CDR3 DNA reads TGTGCCAGCAGTCCACGACCTAATGGGGGCGGCGAAGCTTTCTTT.

This clonotype was recorded at least ten times. The chain recombines TRBV7-2 with TRBJ2-7; 10 nucleotides agree with TRBD2. CDR3 length: 16 amino acids. Germline CDR1 reads SGHTA; CDR2 reads FQGNSA. J lost 0 bases, V lost 5 bases, and 7 bases had no gene match. In nucleotides, the CDR3 is TGTGCCAGCAGCGTACCGGGACTAGCGAACTCCTACGAGCAGTACTTC. This sequence encodes CASSVPGLANSYEQYF.

This clonotype was recorded at least ten times. This chain connects TRBV20-1 to TRBJ2-3; 7 positions match TRBD2. V lost 7 bases to trimming and J lost 5 bases; unmatched junction nucleotides: 6. Germline CDR1 DFQATT, CDR2 SNEGSKA (reference sequence). There are 12 residues in the CDR3. Written as DNA, the CDR3 is TGCAGTGTTTCGGGAGGAGGAGATACGCAGTATTTT. Residues: CSVSGGGDTQYF.

This clonotype was detected a few times. This sequence joins TRBV5-1 and TRBJ2-1; 10 bases map to TRBD2. The CDR3 sequence is 15 residues long. CDR1 is SGHRS and CDR2 is YFSETQ in the germline V gene. Losses at the gene ends were 1 base for V and 4 bases for J; bases not matched to a gene: 2. This chain's CDR3 is CASSLTSGKYNEQFF. The CDR3 bases are TGCGCCAGCAGCTTGACTAGCGGGAAGTACAATGAGCAGTTCTTC.

This clonotype was found many times. The V and J genes are TRBV7-9 and TRBJ2-5, with 8 nucleotides matching TRBD1. Germline CDR1 SEHNR, CDR2 FQNEAQ (reference sequence). CDR3 length: 18 residues. The V and J ends lost 5 bases and 3 bases, in that order; junction bases with no gene match: 17. The CDR3 here is CASSPGTGGSTLKETQYF. CDR3 DNA: TGTGCCAGCAGCCCCGGGACAGGCGGGTCCACCCTTAAAGAGACCCAGTACTTC.

This clonotype was recorded many times. CDR3 region: CASSVSGQPNTGELFF. CDR3 in DNA: TGTGCCAGCAGCGTATCGGGACAGCCGAACACCGGGGAGCTGTTTTTT. The chain couples TRBV9 to TRBJ2-2; TRBD1 matches 7 bases. CDR3 length equals 16 residues. V shed 1 base and J 0 bases; nucleotides not matched to a gene: 3. Germline V lookup: CDR1 SGDLS, CDR2 YYNGEE. Full variable domain (rest looked up from reference TRBV9 and TRBJ2-2): DSGVTQTPKHLITATGQRVTLRCSPRSGDLSVYWYQQSLDQGLQFLIQYYNGEERAKGNILERFSAQQFPDLHSELNLSSLELGDSALYFCASSVSGQPNTGELFFGEGSRLTVL.

This clonotype was picked up many times. This chain joins TRBV5-1 and TRBJ1-1; 10 bases agree with TRBD1. CDR3 length equals 16 residues. Germline trimming cut 3 bases from V and 1 base from J; bases unmatched to any gene: 6. CDR1 and CDR2 from the germline V gene are SGHRS and YFSETQ. The CDR3 loop reads CASSWGQGFPNTEAFF. CDR3 in DNA: TGCGCCAGCAGCTGGGGACAGGGGTTCCCGAACACTGAAGCTTTCTTT.

This clonotype was seen at least ten times. The rearrangement links TRBV7-9 to TRBJ2-7; 8 nucleotides line up with TRBD2. Unmatched junction bases numbered 8, after V lost 6 bases and J lost 4 bases. The CDR3 has 14 amino acids. Germline CDR1 SEHNR, CDR2 FQNEAQ (reference sequence). DNA of the CDR3: TGTGCCAGCAGTTCCGACGGGGGGGCGTACGAGCAGTACGTC. Translating gives CASSSDGGAYEQYV.

At least ten counts were recorded for this clonotype. V and J are TRBV20-1 and TRBJ2-1; 7 bases line up with TRBD2. The CDR3 is made up of 15 amino acids. Germline V gives CDR1 DFQATT, CDR2 SNEGSKA (reference sequence). The V gene end was trimmed by 5 bases and the J gene end by 8 bases; junction bases not matched to a gene: 15. The CDR3 is CSAPYMAGVGDEQFF. CDR3 coding DNA: TGCAGTGCTCCTTATATGGCGGGAGTGGGCGATGAGCAGTTCTTC.

This clonotype was observed many times. J is TRBJ1-3 and V is TRBV5-1; D gene ambiguous. V lost 2 bases and J lost 0, with 0 bases in between. The germline V gene has CDR1 SGHRS and CDR2 YFSETQ. The CDR3 sequence is 12 residues long. CDR3 sequence: CASSFSGNTIYF. CDR3 nucleotides: TGCGCCAGCAGCTTCTCTGGAAACACCATATATTTT.